These 22 T cell receptor beta chains were all obtained from the same sample, sequenced in a study of cytomegalovirus exposure and HLA in healthy donors (dated by TCRdb to 2016 to 2017). Library preparation used the immunoSEQ multiplex PCR assay. A mixture of 60 forward primers for TCR Vbeta segments and 13 reverse primers for TCR Jbeta segments was used in the multiplex PCR. TCRdb took this table from immuneACCESS and kept in-frame rearrangements with V and J called. Such tables lack part of the clones; where checked against another copy, unresolved V genes explain under half of the gap, and the rest is unexplained. This sample gives roughly 140,000 clones in total; 78% of them show up just once. Clones ranked in the top ten supply less than 3.5% of the sample. The sample comprised PBMCs. These receptors came from a male donor in good health and CMV-seronegative.

The rearrangement uses TRBV6-5 and TRBJ1-1, with D unresolved. V was pared by 5 bases and J by 0 bases, with 13 bases between. The CDR3 loop spans 15 amino acids. The germline CDR1 and CDR2 sequences are MNHEY and SVGAGI. The CDR3 DNA reads TGTGCCAGCAGTGCTCCCGGGAGAATGAACACTGAAGCTTTCTTT. This codes for CASSAPGRMNTEAFF.

CDR3 in amino acids: CASKEGGLMEGTEAFF. The CDR3 coding sequence is TGTGCCAGCAAGGAAGGGGGCTTGATGGAGGGCACTGAAGCTTTCTTT. The rearrangement links TRBV27 to TRBJ1-1; TRBD1 matches at 7 bases. Germline V gene sequence: CDR1 MNHEY, CDR2 SMNVEV (reference sequence). The CDR3 loop spans 16 amino acids. V dropped 7 bases and J dropped 4; count of bases not matched to a gene: 15.

Details on this clone: One end of the junction varies from germline; a read error may be responsible. The CDR3 is CDSLDWRNPYNEQFF. The CDR3 nucleotides read TGCGACTCCCTGGACTGGCGGAACCCCTACAATGAGCAGTTCTTC. The chain couples TRBV25-1 to TRBJ2-1, with D possibly matching TRBD2 (5 bases). The CDR3 runs 15 residues. Germline CDR1 and CDR2: MGHDK and SYGVNS.

CDR3 nucleotides: TGTGCCAGTAGTATAGCCCTTCCATCAGGGGTTAAGTTGAACACTGAAGCTTTCTTT. Its protein product is CASSIALPSGVKLNTEAFF. The rearrangement links TRBV19 to TRBJ1-1, with a weak D call TRBD1 (6 bases). V shed 1 base and J shed 0 bases, with 21 bases lying between them. The germline V gene encodes CDR1 LNHDA and CDR2 SQIVND (reference sequence). The CDR3 is 19 residues long.

This clone came up once. The chain joins TRBV30 to TRBJ2-1; 8 nucleotides align to TRBD1. V dropped 2 bases and J dropped 4; count of bases not matched to a gene: 4. Per germline, CDR1 GTSNPN and CDR2 SVGIG (reference sequence). The CDR3 totals 14 residues. Written as DNA, the CDR3 is TGTGCCTGGAGTTTGACAGGGGTTTACAATGAGCAGTTCTTC. Translated: CAWSLTGVYNEQFF.

The chain uses TRBV10-3 and TRBJ2-5, with 7 bases identical to TRBD1. The V segment lost 4 bases and the J segment 5 bases; nucleotides outside the gene matches: 7. Germline values: CDR1 ENHRY, CDR2 SYGVKD. The CDR3 length is 14 residues. The CDR3 DNA sequence: TGTGCCATCAGTGTTGGACAGGTTGGGGAGACCCAGTACTTC. Residues: CAISVGQVGETQYF.

This sequence joins TRBV2 and TRBJ1-2; TRBD1 matches at 8 bases. This CDR3 spans 12 amino acids. After removal of 6 bases from V and 8 bases from J, the junction contained 5 bases not matched to a gene. CDR1 and CDR2 (germline): SNHLY, FYNNEI. CDR3 region: CASRPRTGGYTF. CDR3 sequence (DNA): TGTGCCAGCAGGCCTAGGACAGGGGGCTACACCTTC.

The chain joins TRBV7-8 to TRBJ2-1, with 11 bases that match TRBD2. This CDR3 is 16 amino acids long. Germline lookup yields CDR1 SGHVS and CDR2 FQNEAQ. J was trimmed by 8 bases and V by 5 bases; bases with no gene match: 11. The CDR3 region has the DNA TGTGCCAGCAGCATAGGAAGACTAGCGGGAAACCATGAGCAGTTCTTC. Encoded protein: CASSIGRLAGNHEQFF.

J is TRBJ2-7 and V is TRBV9, with 13 bases aligning to TRBD2. Unmatched junction bases numbered 6, after V lost 3 bases and J lost 0 bases. The germline V gene has CDR1 SGDLS and CDR2 YYNGEE. The CDR3 runs to 17 residues. Here the CDR3 reads CASSATTSGGPSYEQYF. The CDR3 coding sequence is TGTGCCAGCAGCGCCACGACTAGCGGGGGGCCCTCCTACGAGCAGTACTTC.

DNA for the CDR3: TGTGCCTGGAGTCCCACTCGGACAGCATCGAACACTGAAGCTTTCTTT. Protein: CAWSPTRTASNTEAFF. This chain joins TRBV30 and TRBJ1-1; D is possibly TRBD1 (6 bases). This CDR3 has 16 residues. Germline V CDR1 and CDR2: GTSNPN, SVGIG (reference sequence). With 2 bases removed from V and 1 base from J, the gap between germline ends came to 17 bases.

On this clone itself: Mismatch with germline at one junction end may stem from a read error. The rearrangement links TRBV18 to TRBJ1-1; D is ambiguous. The CDR3 has 13 residues. Germline assignment: CDR1 KGHSH and CDR2 LQKENI. CDR3 bases: TGTGCCGGCTCAAGCGAGAGGAACACTGAAGCTTTCTTT. Amino acid sequence: CAGSSERNTEAFF.

The CDR3 loop reads CASSLEGGYGYTF. CDR3 nucleotides: TGCGCCAGCAGCTTGGAAGGGGGCTATGGCTACACCTTC. The chain is built from TRBV5-1 and TRBJ1-2; a weak D match, TRBD1 (6 bases). V was clipped by 0 bases and J by 4 bases, with 7 bases between them. The CDR3 contains 13 residues. Germline CDR1 is SGHRS and CDR2 is YFSETQ. Supplemented by reference TRBV5-1 and TRBJ1-2, the full variable domain reads KAGVTQTPRYLIKTRGQQVTLSCSPISGHRSVSWYQQTPGQGLQFLFEYFSETQRNKGNFPGRFSGRQFSNSRSEMNVSTLELGDSALYLCASSLEGGYGYTFGSGTRLTVV.

V usage is TRBV13 and J usage is TRBJ2-2; 10 bases agree with TRBD1. Per germline, CDR1 PRHDT and CDR2 FYEKMQ (reference sequence). The CDR3 runs 17 residues. The trim removed 4 bases at V and 4 bases at J, leaving 9 bases unmatched. The CDR3 DNA follows: TGTGCCAGCAGCTCAACCCCTAGACAGGGGGCCACCGGGGAGCTGTTTTTT. It encodes CASSSTPRQGATGELFF.

The chain links TRBV5-6 to TRBJ2-1; D gene ambiguous. The CDR3 is made up of 14 amino acids. The germline V and J ends were trimmed by 0 bases and 4 bases, with 8 bases remaining between them. Germline V gene lookup returns CDR1 SGHDT and CDR2 YYEEEE. CDR3 residues: CASSLELNYNEQFF. CDR3 DNA sequence: TGTGCCAGCAGCTTGGAACTTAATTACAATGAGCAGTTCTTC.

The chain recombines TRBV5-1 with TRBJ2-3, with D tentatively TRBD1 (7 bases). Germline-derived CDR1 and CDR2 are SGHRS and YFSETQ. The V end was cut by 2 bases, the J end by 3 bases, with 13 bases between. This CDR3 comprises 15 residues. The CDR3 sequence is CASSLARGATDTQYF. DNA for the CDR3: TGCGCCAGCAGCTTAGCCAGGGGGGCGACAGATACGCAGTATTTT.

The rearrangement links TRBV7-7 to TRBJ1-4; 10 bases align to TRBD1. The length of the CDR3 is 16 residues. Germline-derived CDR1 and CDR2 are SSHAT and FNYEAQ (reference sequence). The chain's CDR3 is CARSLGTGEEGEKLFF. In DNA form, the CDR3 reads TGTGCTCGCAGCTTAGGGACAGGGGAGGAGGGCGAAAAACTGTTTTTT.

The CDR3 nucleotides read TGCGCCAGCAGCTTCTCGCCGGGAGCCAAAAACATTCAGTACTTC. It encodes CASSFSPGAKNIQYF. This sequence joins TRBV5-1 and TRBJ2-4; unclear D gene. This CDR3 is built from 15 residues. CDR1 is SGHRS, CDR2 YFSETQ, per germline. V was clipped by 2 bases and J by 0 bases, with 9 bases between them. The full variable domain, completed using reference TRBV5-1 and TRBJ2-4, is KAGVTQTPRYLIKTRGQQVTLSCSPISGHRSVSWYQQTPGQGLQFLFEYFSETQRNKGNFPGRFSGRQFSNSRSEMNVSTLELGDSALYLCASSFSPGAKNIQYFGAGTRLSVL.

The chain has TRBV27 and TRBJ2-7, with TRBD1 matching over 7 bases. The CDR3 loop spans 12 amino acids. Losses at the gene ends were 8 bases for V and 4 bases for J; bases not matched to a gene: 5. In germline, CDR1 is MNHEY, CDR2 SMNVEV (reference sequence). CDR3 sequence: CASVLTGYEQYF. In DNA, the CDR3 is TGTGCCAGCGTCCTGACAGGGTACGAGCAGTACTTC.

The V call is TRBV5-1, the J call TRBJ2-3; D is uncertain. The length of the CDR3 is 12 residues. Germline loops: CDR1 SGHRS, CDR2 YFSETQ. The germline V and J ends were trimmed by 2 bases and 5 bases, with 6 bases remaining between them. This chain's CDR3 is CASSFGGDTQYF. CDR3 nucleotides: TGCGCCAGCAGCTTTGGCGGAGATACGCAGTATTTT. The whole variable domain, filled in from reference TRBV5-1 and TRBJ2-3, reads KAGVTQTPRYLIKTRGQQVTLSCSPISGHRSVSWYQQTPGQGLQFLFEYFSETQRNKGNFPGRFSGRQFSNSRSEMNVSTLELGDSALYLCASSFGGDTQYFGPGTRLTVL.

The chain carries TRBV6-5 and TRBJ2-1; perhaps TRBD2 as D (6 bases). The CDR3 sequence is 14 residues long. Trimming took off 6 bases at V and 0 bases at J, with 9 bases between the two ends. Germline-derived CDR1 and CDR2 are MNHEY and SVGAGI. CDR3 nucleotides: TGTGCCAGCAGCACGACTAGCTCCTACAATGAGCAGTTCTTC. It translates to CASSTTSSYNEQFF.

This chain uses TRBV7-2 with TRBJ2-7; D might be TRBD2 (7 bases). With 5 bases removed from V and 2 bases from J, the gap between germline ends came to 13 bases. CDR1 and CDR2 from the germline V gene are SGHTA and FQGNSA. There are 14 residues in the CDR3. CDR3 nucleotides: TGTGCCAGCAGCCCCACCGGGGGGCCCTACGAGCAGTACTTC. This encodes CASSPTGGPYEQYF.

The chain has TRBV9 and TRBJ2-5; D call uncertain. TRBJ2-7 explains the end of the DNA better; the J call may be wrong. CDR1 and CDR2 from the germline V gene are SGDLS and YYNGEE. This CDR3 has 19 residues. The CDR3 DNA is TGTGCCAGCAGCGTAGGCACACAACAGTTTGCGCAAACGGATTACGAGCAGTACTTC. Its protein product is CASSVGTQQFAQTDYEQYF.